These T cell receptor beta chains were read from a single sample in a study of T-cell memory formation after mild COVID-19. TCRdb re-analysed the 5' RACE reads in MiXCR, keeping a single row per CDR3 protein. The sample yields over 500,000 distinct CDR3 sequences, 15% to 20% seen once. The sequencing input was PBMCs or a T cell subset sorted from them (not recorded which). All receptors derive from an adult woman who had mild COVID-19 (a few samples of this study predate the infection). Cell type and time point are not known. CDR3s include the opening cysteine and the closing phenylalanine or tryptophan. A D gene is named only where the DNA matches it firmly. The size entry is marked missing in some rows and otherwise reads once, few, many or a size class.

>-|TRBV29-1|TRBD1|TRBJ2-1
TGCAGCGTATCGCCGGGGACAGGGTTTATCAATGAGCAGTTCTTC
CSVSPGTGFINEQFF
>-|TRBV12-3/TRBV12-4|TRBD1|TRBJ2-2
TGTGCCAGCAGTTTTGGACAGGGACGCACCGGGGAGCTGTTTTTT
CASSFGQGRTGELFF
>-|TRBV20-1|-|TRBJ1-4
TGCAGTGCTAGAATGGGCGCAGGAGCCCCAACTAATGAAAAACTGTTTTTT
CSARMGAGAPTNEKLFF
>-|TRBV20-1|TRBD2|TRBJ2-3
TGCAGTGCTAGCGGACTAGCGGGAGGGATCGATACGCAGTATTTT
CSASGLAGGIDTQYF
>many|TRBV5-1|-|TRBJ2-3
TGCGCCAGCAGCCCCCTGAGTGCAGATACGCAGTATTTT
CASSPLSADTQYF
>-|TRBV9|TRBD1|TRBJ1-6
TGTGCCAGCAGCGTAGGGGGACAGTCTTATAATTCACCCCTCCACTTT
CASSVGGQSYNSPLHF
>few|TRBV27|TRBD1|TRBJ2-5
TGTGCCAGCAGTAACAGGGGTTTTTGGCAAGAGACCCAGTACTTC
CASSNRGFWQETQYF
>-|TRBV5-1|-|TRBJ1-5
TGCGCCAGCAGCTTGGACAGGGTAGGAGGCAATCAGCCCCAGCATTTT
CASSLDRVGGNQPQHF
>few|TRBV20-1|-|TRBJ2-3
TGCAGTGCTTCGGACGTAGGATGGTTAGATACGCAGTATTTT
CSASDVGWLDTQYF
>few|TRBV6-5|-|TRBJ2-3
TGTGCCAGCACCCCTTTGATAGGAGATACGCAGTATTTT
CASTPLIGDTQYF
>few|TRBV7-9|TRBD1|TRBJ2-3
TGTGCCAGCAGCCTCTATCTTGACAGGGGAAGGGATACGCAGTATTTT
CASSLYLDRGRDTQYF
>-|TRBV24-1|TRBD1|TRBJ1-1
TGTGCCACCAGAACCTGGCCCGACAGGGGGACTGAAGCTTTCTTT
CATRTWPDRGTEAFF
>-|TRBV24-1|TRBD1|TRBJ2-5
TGTGCCACCAATCAGGGGGCCCAAGAGACCCAGTACTTC
CATNQGAQETQYF
>few|TRBV2|-|TRBJ1-2
TGTGCCAGCAGTCGGGACGGAAATAACTATGGCTACACCTTC
CASSRDGNNYGYTF
>-|TRBV9|TRBD1|TRBJ2-2
TGTGCCAGCAGCGTAGACAGGGGAGAGCTGTTTTTT
CASSVDRGELFF
>many|TRBV20-1|TRBD2|TRBJ2-1
TGCAGTGCTAGAGTCGCGGGAGTTCGAAGATACAATGAGCAGTTCTTC
CSARVAGVRRYNEQFF
>many|TRBV6-5|-|TRBJ2-5
TGTGCCAGCAGTTCCACGATCAGGACAGCAGAGACCCAGTACTTC
CASSSTIRTAETQYF
>-|TRBV6-6|-|TRBJ2-3
TGTGCCAGCAGAAACAGGAGGGGACCCCAGTATTTT
CASRNRRGPQYF
>many|TRBV27|-|TRBJ1-1
TGTGCCAGCAGACTCAGGGGTAACACTGAAGCTTTCTTT
CASRLRGNTEAFF
>-|TRBV5-6|-|TRBJ2-2
TGTGCCAGCAGCTTGACTATGAACACCGGGGAGCTGTTTTTT
CASSLTMNTGELFF
>-|TRBV4-1|-|TRBJ1-1
TGCGCCAGCAGCCAAGAAGTACAGCTGAACACTGAAGCTTTCTTT
CASSQEVQLNTEAFF
>-|TRBV4-3|TRBD1|TRBJ1-1
TGCGCCAGCAGCCAAGATTTAAGGGGACAGGAGATCACTGAAGCTTTCTTT
CASSQDLRGQEITEAFF
>-|TRBV5-1|TRBD1|TRBJ2-1
TGCGCCAGCCACGAGACAGGGGCAGAGGGTGAGCAGTTCTTC
CASHETGAEGEQFF
>-|TRBV24-1|TRBD1|TRBJ2-1
TGTGCCACCAGTGATTTGCAGTGGGGGACAGGGCGCAATGAGCAGTTCTTC
CATSDLQWGTGRNEQFF
>few|TRBV7-2|TRBD2|TRBJ2-3
TGTGCCAGCAGCGTGCTAGCGGGAGGGACCGCAGATACGCAGTATTTT
CASSVLAGGTADTQYF
>-|TRBV7-2|TRBD2|TRBJ2-5
TGTGCCAGCAGCTTAGAGGTGGGAGGGTTCGAGACCCAGTACTTC
CASSLEVGGFETQYF
>few|TRBV6-2/TRBV6-3|-|TRBJ2-7
TGTGCCAGTTTCGACCTGATACCGCAGTACTTC
CASFDLIPQYF
>-|TRBV11-3|-|TRBJ2-1
TGTGCCAGCAGTTCAGTAAGCAATGAGCAGTTCTTC
CASSSVSNEQFF
>few|TRBV7-9|TRBD2|TRBJ2-1
TGTGCCAGCAGCTTTTCCAAGACTAGCACCCGCAATGAGCAGTTCTTC
CASSFSKTSTRNEQFF
>few|TRBV29-1|-|TRBJ2-2
TGCAGCGTTGACCCAAGTTACACCGGGGAGCTGTTTTTT
CSVDPSYTGELFF
>-|TRBV12-3/TRBV12-4|TRBD2|TRBJ2-3
TGTGCCAGCAGCCCAAGGGCGGGAGCTCTATCCTACACTAGCACAGATACGCAGTATTTT
CASSPRAGALSYTSTDTQYF
>few|TRBV7-8|TRBD2|TRBJ2-1
TGTGCCAGCAGCTTAGGATCTAGCGGTAATGAGCAGTTCTTC
CASSLGSSGNEQFF